This T cell receptor beta chain derives from a study of T cells after yellow fever vaccination. Broader study findings: Contaminating bulk clonotypes could be abundant in FACS-sorted repertoires. Though weaker, the secondary response peaked faster, on day 5 versus 15.

Worth noting for this clonotype: The antigen is undetermined.

It was through 5'RACE template switching that TCR cDNA was made, with a universal primer site and UMIs added. TCRdb re-called the 5' RACE reads with MiXCR, one entry per CDR3 protein. Here the sample spans 550,000 to 750,000 distinct CDR3 sequences, roughly 13% being singletons. In germline, CDR1 is MDHEN, CDR2 SYDVKM. Trimming at V came to 5 bases and at J to 4 bases, leaving 8 bases not matched to a gene. The CDR3 is made up of 15 amino acids. The sample consisted of PBMCs, taken on the day of the yellow fever booster vaccination. The receptor comes from a man aged 25 to 45 who received the YFV17D yellow fever vaccine. The V call is TRBV28, the J call TRBJ1-5; 7 nucleotides line up with TRBD1. CDR3: CASSRIDRDNQPQHF. The CDR3 region has the DNA TGTGCCAGCAGTCGAATTGACAGGGATAATCAGCCCCAGCATTTT. Combining the CDR3 with reference TRBV28 and TRBJ1-5 gives the whole variable domain DVKVTQSSRYLVKRTGEKVFLECVQDMDHENMFWYRQDPGLGLRLIYFSYDVKMKEKGDIPEGYSVSREKKERFSLILESASTNQTSMYLCASSRIDRDNQPQHFGDGTRLSIL.